This passage covers 15 T cell receptor beta chains from one sample sequenced in a study of blood T cell repertoires in COVID-19. TCRdb keeps only in-frame clones here, not all; method: immunoSEQ multiplex PCR. The sample consists of some 94,000 clones, roughly nine tenths of them appearing once. The sample taken for sequencing was peripheral blood. Source of these receptors: an older woman with COVID-19, enrolled during active disease.

The V gene is TRBV7-9, the J gene TRBJ1-1; no reliable D call. The CDR3 is 13 residues long. V shed 3 bases and J shed 5 bases, with 10 bases lying between them. Germline-derived CDR1 and CDR2 are SEHNR and FQNEAQ (reference sequence). CDR3 in DNA: TGTGCCAGCAGCTTGTGGGAGGTGACTGAAGCTTTCTTT. It is translated as CASSLWEVTEAFF. The full variable domain, rest sourced from reference TRBV7-9 and TRBJ1-1, is DTGVSQNPRHKITKRGQNVTFRCDPISEHNRLYWYRQTLGQGPEFLTYFQNEAQLEKSRLLSDRFSAERPKGSFSTLEIQRTEQGDSAMYLCASSLWEVTEAFFGQGTRLTVV.

This clone was seen more than once but under ten times. The V and J genes are TRBV12-3 or TRBV12-4 and TRBJ1-1, with 7 bases lining up with TRBD1. V shed 6 bases and J 1 base; nucleotides not matched to a gene: 2. CDR3 length: 13 amino acids. The CDR3 DNA follows: TGTGCCAGCAGACGGACAGGGAACACTGAAGCTTTCTTT. Amino acids: CASRRTGNTEAFF.

The chain couples TRBV6-2 or TRBV6-3 to TRBJ2-3; D is perhaps TRBD2 (7 bases). This CDR3 has 16 amino acids. V lost 4 bases, J lost 4 bases, and 18 bases lay in between. CDR1 is MNHEY, CDR2 SVGEGT, per germline. Written as DNA, the CDR3 is TGTGCCAGCAGTTTCGGGGAGGGGGGGCCTTCAGATACGCAGTATTTT. Amino acid sequence: CASSFGEGGPSDTQYF.

The chain carries TRBV7-2 and TRBJ1-2; unclear D gene. Per the germline V gene, CDR1 is SGHTA and CDR2 is FQGNSA. The CDR3 has 12 amino acids. Trimming shortened V by 0 bases and J by 8 bases, and 7 bases separated the two germline ends. The CDR3 loop reads CASSLAREGYTF. The CDR3, as DNA: TGTGCCAGCAGCTTAGCCCGGGAAGGCTACACCTTC. Complete variable domain (other parts from reference TRBV7-2 and TRBJ1-2): GAGVSQSPSNKVTEKGKDVELRCDPISGHTALYWYRQSLGQGLEFLIYFQGNSAPDKSGLPSDRFSAERTGGSVSTLTIQRTQQEDSAVYLCASSLAREGYTFGSGTRLTVV.

This chain joins TRBV9 and TRBJ1-1; weak D call: TRBD1 (6 bases). The CDR3 runs 14 residues. V shed 4 bases and J shed 1 base, with 11 bases lying between them. Germline CDR1 is SGDLS and CDR2 is YYNGEE. This chain's CDR3 is CASSPRGANTEAFF. The CDR3 coding sequence is TGTGCCAGCAGCCCCCGGGGGGCGAACACTGAAGCTTTCTTT.

V usage is TRBV5-1 and J usage is TRBJ1-1; TRBD1 might be the D (5 bases). Trimming stripped 4 bases from V and 0 bases from J, with 10 bases between. The CDR3 spans 14 residues. Germline V gene sequence: CDR1 SGHRS, CDR2 YFSETQ. CDR3 in amino acids: CASSAGHLNTEAFF. The DNA of the CDR3 is TGCGCCAGCAGCGCCGGACACTTGAACACTGAAGCTTTCTTT.

J is TRBJ1-6 and V is TRBV23-1, with TRBD1 as a possible D gene (5 bases). TRBV23-1 is recorded as an ORF, its role being uncertain. The V end was cut by 0 bases, the J end by 0 bases, with 6 bases between. The CDR3 totals 16 residues. The CDR3 region has the DNA TGCGCCAGCAGTCAATCCGACAGCTCCTATAATTCACCCCTCCACTTT. Translating gives CASSQSDSSYNSPLHF.

The chain combines TRBV7-2 with TRBJ2-7; TRBD2 matches 8 bases. Per the germline V gene, CDR1 is SGHTA and CDR2 is FQGNSA. CDR3 length: 13 residues. After removal of 5 bases from V and 3 bases from J, the junction contained 3 bases not matched to a gene. CDR3 loop: CASSQGLVYEQYF. The CDR3 DNA follows: TGTGCCAGCAGCCAGGGACTAGTCTACGAGCAGTACTTC.

The V gene is TRBV18, the J gene TRBJ2-5, with D tentatively TRBD1 (5 bases). This CDR3 comprises 15 residues. The V and J ends lost 2 bases and 2 bases respectively, with 12 bases between them. Germline values: CDR1 KGHSH, CDR2 LQKENI. In DNA, the CDR3 is TGTGCCAGCTCACCAAATCCAGGGTTACAAGAGACCCAGTACTTC. Protein: CASSPNPGLQETQYF. Filled out from reference TRBV18 and TRBJ2-5, the complete variable domain reads NAGVMQNPRHLVRRRGQEARLRCSPMKGHSHVYWYRQLPEEGLKFMVYLQKENIIDESGMPKERFSAEFPKEGPSILRIQQVVRGDSAAYFCASSPNPGLQETQYFGPGTRLLVL.

The gene calls are TRBV5-1 and TRBJ2-5; maybe TRBD2 (5 bases). Trimming took 6 bases from V and 1 from J, leaving 16 bases between them. The CDR3 covers 15 residues. Germline assignment: CDR1 SGHRS and CDR2 YFSETQ. CDR3 coding DNA: TGCGCCAGCACCCCCCTGGGGAGCAGCCAAGAGACCCAGTACTTC. It is translated as CASTPLGSSQETQYF. Complete variable domain (other parts from reference TRBV5-1 and TRBJ2-5): KAGVTQTPRYLIKTRGQQVTLSCSPISGHRSVSWYQQTPGQGLQFLFEYFSETQRNKGNFPGRFSGRQFSNSRSEMNVSTLELGDSALYLCASTPLGSSQETQYFGPGTRLLVL.

This rearrangement joins TRBV7-9 to TRBJ1-1; TRBD1 agrees at 9 bases. Germline V gene sequence: CDR1 SEHNR, CDR2 FQNEAQ (reference sequence). V shed 3 bases and J 10 bases; nucleotides not matched to a gene: 3. The CDR3 is 12 residues long. CDR3: CASSLGQGIAFF. Written as DNA, the CDR3 is TGTGCCAGCAGCTTGGGACAGGGTATAGCTTTCTTT. The variable domain in full, with the rest retrieved from reference TRBV7-9 and TRBJ1-1, is DTGVSQNPRHKITKRGQNVTFRCDPISEHNRLYWYRQTLGQGPEFLTYFQNEAQLEKSRLLSDRFSAERPKGSFSTLEIQRTEQGDSAMYLCASSLGQGIAFFGQGTRLTVV.

The chain couples TRBV19 to TRBJ1-1; 8 positions agree with TRBD1. Germline V lookup: CDR1 LNHDA, CDR2 SQIVND (reference sequence). CDR3 size: 16 residues. V trimming: 10 bases; J trimming: 1 base; junction bases outside the gene matches: 14. CDR3 residues: CATSPSTGTGNTEAFF. The CDR3 coding sequence is TGTGCCACGAGCCCCTCGACCGGGACAGGGAACACTGAAGCTTTCTTT.

The chain is built from TRBV6-1 and TRBJ1-2; tentatively, D is TRBD1 (6 bases). Germline values: CDR1 MNHNS, CDR2 SASEGT. This CDR3 region has 12 residues. V lost 3 bases and J lost 8, with 10 bases in between. The CDR3 coding sequence is TGTGCCAGCAGTGACCAGGGGCGGGGCTACACCTTC. Amino acid sequence: CASSDQGRGYTF.

CDR3 loop: CASSSVNTDTQYF. CDR3 nucleotides: TGCGCCAGCAGTTCCGTTAACACAGATACGCAGTATTTT. The genes are TRBV5-1 and TRBJ2-3; D remains ambiguous. The CDR3 runs 13 residues. Germline V lookup: CDR1 SGHRS, CDR2 YFSETQ. V lost 5 bases, J lost 2 bases, and 9 bases lay in between. The entire variable domain, with the rest obtained from reference TRBV5-1 and TRBJ2-3, is as follows: KAGVTQTPRYLIKTRGQQVTLSCSPISGHRSVSWYQQTPGQGLQFLFEYFSETQRNKGNFPGRFSGRQFSNSRSEMNVSTLELGDSALYLCASSSVNTDTQYFGPGTRLTVL.

CDR3 in amino acids: CASSPDRPNTGELFF. The CDR3 nucleotides read TGCGCCAGCAGCCCCGACAGGCCGAACACCGGGGAGCTGTTTTTT. The J gene is TRBJ2-2, the V gene TRBV5-1, with a tentative D call TRBD1 (6 bases). CDR1 and CDR2 (germline): SGHRS, YFSETQ. V gave up 4 bases and J gave up 0 bases, with 10 bases separating them. The CDR3 totals 15 residues. The full variable domain, with the rest looked up from reference TRBV5-1 and TRBJ2-2, is KAGVTQTPRYLIKTRGQQVTLSCSPISGHRSVSWYQQTPGQGLQFLFEYFSETQRNKGNFPGRFSGRQFSNSRSEMNVSTLELGDSALYLCASSPDRPNTGELFFGEGSRLTVL.